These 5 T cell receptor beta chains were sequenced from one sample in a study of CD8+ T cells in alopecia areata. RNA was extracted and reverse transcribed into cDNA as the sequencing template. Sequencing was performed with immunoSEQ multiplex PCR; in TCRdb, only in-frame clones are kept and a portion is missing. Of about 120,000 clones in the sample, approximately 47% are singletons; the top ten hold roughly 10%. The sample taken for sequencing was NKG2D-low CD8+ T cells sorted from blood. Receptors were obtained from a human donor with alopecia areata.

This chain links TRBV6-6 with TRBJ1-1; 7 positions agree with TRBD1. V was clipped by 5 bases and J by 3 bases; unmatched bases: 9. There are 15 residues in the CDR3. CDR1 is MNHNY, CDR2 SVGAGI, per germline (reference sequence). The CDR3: CASSGNRGGYTEAFF. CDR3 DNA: TGTGCCAGCAGTGGCAACAGGGGTGGGTACACTGAAGCTTTCTTT.

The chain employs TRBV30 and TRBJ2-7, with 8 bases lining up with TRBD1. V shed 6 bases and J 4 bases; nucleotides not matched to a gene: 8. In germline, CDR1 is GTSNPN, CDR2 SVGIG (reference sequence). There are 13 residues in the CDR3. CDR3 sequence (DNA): TGTGCCTGCGGGCCAGGGGGCATATACGAGCAGTACTTC. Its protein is CACGPGGIYEQYF.

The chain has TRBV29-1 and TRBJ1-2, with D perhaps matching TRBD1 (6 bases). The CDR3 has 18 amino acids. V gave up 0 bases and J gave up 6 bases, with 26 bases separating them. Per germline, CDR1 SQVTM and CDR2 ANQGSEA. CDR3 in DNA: TGCAGCGTTGAAGATCAGGGTTCCATCAGGGGACTTTACAATGGCTACACCTTC. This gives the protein CSVEDQGSIRGLYNGYTF.

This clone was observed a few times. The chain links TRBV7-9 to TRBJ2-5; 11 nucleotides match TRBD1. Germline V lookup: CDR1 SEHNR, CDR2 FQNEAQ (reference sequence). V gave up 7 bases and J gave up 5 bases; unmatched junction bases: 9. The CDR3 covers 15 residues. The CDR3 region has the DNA TGTGCCAGCACGGAAGGGACAGGGGGTTTGGAGACCCAGTACTTC. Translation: CASTEGTGGLETQYF. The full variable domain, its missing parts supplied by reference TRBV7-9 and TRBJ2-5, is DTGVSQNPRHKITKRGQNVTFRCDPISEHNRLYWYRQTLGQGPEFLTYFQNEAQLEKSRLLSDRFSAERPKGSFSTLEIQRTEQGDSAMYLCASTEGTGGLETQYFGPGTRLLVL.

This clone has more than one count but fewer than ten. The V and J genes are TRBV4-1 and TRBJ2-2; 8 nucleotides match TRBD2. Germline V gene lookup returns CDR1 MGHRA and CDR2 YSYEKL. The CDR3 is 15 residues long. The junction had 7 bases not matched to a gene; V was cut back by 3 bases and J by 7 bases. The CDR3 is CASSHPAGVDGELFF. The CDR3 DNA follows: TGCGCCAGCAGCCACCCAGCGGGGGTCGACGGGGAGCTGTTTTTT.